Below are 5 T cell receptor beta chains sequenced from a single sample in a study of blood T cell repertoires in COVID-19. TCRdb's table, derived via immunoSEQ multiplex PCR, lists solely in-frame clones and lacks some. This sample yields tens of thousands of clones, of which under 95% are seen a single time; about 2.5% belongs to the top ten. Sequenced: peripheral blood. The receptors originated from a human donor with active COVID-19. The donor label of this sample is uncertain.

The V and J genes are TRBV25-1 and TRBJ1-2, with D unclear. The V gene's germline CDR1 is MGHDK and CDR2 SYGVNS. This CDR3 comprises 12 residues. With 6 bases removed from V and 2 bases from J, the gap between germline ends came to 7 bases. CDR3 coding DNA: TGTGCCAGCAGCACGGGGAACTATGGCTACACCTTC. This gives the protein CASSTGNYGYTF.

The chain joins TRBV4-3 to TRBJ1-2; D not certain. From germline, CDR1 is LGHNA and CDR2 YSLEER. V was cut by 1 base and J by 7 bases, with 13 bases left in between. The CDR3 has 14 amino acids. CDR3 amino acids: CASSQGAGRVGYTF. In DNA, the CDR3 is TGCGCCAGCAGCCAAGGGGCGGGTCGGGTTGGCTACACCTTC.

This clone has only one observation. The chain has TRBV18 and TRBJ2-7; 10 nucleotides match TRBD1. CDR1 is KGHSH, CDR2 LQKENI, per germline. The trim removed 5 bases at V and 2 bases at J, leaving 6 bases unmatched. This CDR3 contains 15 residues. The DNA for the CDR3 is TGTGCCAGCTCAGCATCCGGGACAGGGGCCTACGAGCAGTACTTC. Protein product: CASSASGTGAYEQYF.

V and J are TRBV21-1 and TRBJ2-1; the D segment call TRBD2 is taken from the table without a DNA check. TRBV21-1 is listed as a pseudogene. CDR3 size: 19 residues. The CDR3 region is CASSVTGLAGGPLDNEQFF. CDR3 DNA sequence: TGTGCCAGCAGCGTTACGGGACTAGCGGGGGGGCCTTTAGACAATGAGCAGTTCTTC.

In nucleotides, the CDR3 is TGTGCCAGCAGCCAAGACAGCTACGGTTGGGAGCAGTTCTTC. Encoded protein: CASSQDSYGWEQFF. The chain joins TRBV11-3 to TRBJ2-1, with D perhaps TRBD1 (5 bases). Trimming left V 5 bases short and J 10 bases short, with 18 bases between. There are 14 residues in the CDR3. The V gene's germline CDR1 is SGHNT and CDR2 YENEEA.